This TCR beta chain was sequenced in a study of technical replicates of blood from several donors. Sequencing used immunoSEQ multiplex PCR; TCRdb keeps in-frame clones, though not all of them. This table holds approximately 75,000 clones, 95% to 98% found once. Between the trimmed V and J ends, which lost 6 bases and 5 bases, there was a span of 16 bases. The CDR3 sequence is 14 residues long. Germline CDR1 and CDR2: MNHEY and SVGAGI. The receptor comes from a human donor in good health. The chain employs TRBV6-5 and TRBJ1-2; TRBD1 is a possible D gene (5 bases). The specimen sequenced was T cells isolated from PBMCs. CDR3 coding DNA: TGTGCCAGCAGCCGGGGGGGGATTATGTATGGCTACACCTTC. Translated, it gives CASSRGGIMYGYTF.